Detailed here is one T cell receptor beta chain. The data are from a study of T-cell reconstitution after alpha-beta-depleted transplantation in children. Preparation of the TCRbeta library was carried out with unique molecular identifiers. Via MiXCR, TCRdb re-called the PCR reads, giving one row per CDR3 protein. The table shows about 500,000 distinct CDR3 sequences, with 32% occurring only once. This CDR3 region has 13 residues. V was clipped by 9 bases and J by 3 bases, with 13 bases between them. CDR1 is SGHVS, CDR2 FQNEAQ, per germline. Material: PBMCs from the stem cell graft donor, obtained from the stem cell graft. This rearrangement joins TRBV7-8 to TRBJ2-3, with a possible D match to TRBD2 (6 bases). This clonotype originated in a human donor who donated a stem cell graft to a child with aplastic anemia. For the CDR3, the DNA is TGTGCCAGTGGGCTAGCGAATACAGATACGCAGTATTTT. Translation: CASGLANTDTQYF.